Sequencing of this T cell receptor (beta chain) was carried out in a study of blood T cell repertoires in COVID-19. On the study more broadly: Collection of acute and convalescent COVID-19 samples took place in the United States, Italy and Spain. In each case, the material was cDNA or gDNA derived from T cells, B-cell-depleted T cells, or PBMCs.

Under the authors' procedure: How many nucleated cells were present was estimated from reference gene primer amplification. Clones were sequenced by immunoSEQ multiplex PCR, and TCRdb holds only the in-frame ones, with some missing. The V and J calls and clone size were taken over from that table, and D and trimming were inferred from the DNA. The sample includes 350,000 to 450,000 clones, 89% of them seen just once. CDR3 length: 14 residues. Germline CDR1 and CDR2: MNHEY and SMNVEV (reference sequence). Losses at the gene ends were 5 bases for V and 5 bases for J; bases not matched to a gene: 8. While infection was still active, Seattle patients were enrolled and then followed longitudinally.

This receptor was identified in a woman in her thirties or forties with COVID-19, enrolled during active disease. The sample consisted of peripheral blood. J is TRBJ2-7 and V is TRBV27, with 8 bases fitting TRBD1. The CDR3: CASSRQGPRHEQYF. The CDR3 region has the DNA TGTGCCAGCAGTCGACAGGGGCCCCGCCACGAGCAGTACTTC.